The clone carrying this T cell receptor (beta chain) was observed a handful of times. The gene names here belong to mouse. Read coverage stops 1 residue before the CDR3 terminus; the germline J gene supplies the remainder. CDR1 and CDR2 from the germline V gene are SGHSA and FRNQAP. This CDR3 is 12 amino acids long. Between the trimmed V and J ends, which lost 4 bases and 1 base, there was a span of 5 bases. Sample time point: mouse harvest day 14 after allogeneic transplant. The graft held 10^6 splenic CD5+ T cells and 10^7 T-cell-depleted bone marrow cells. This sample was taken from a study of tissue T cells after allogeneic stem cell transplantation. Sequencing used immunoSEQ multiplex PCR; TCRdb keeps in-frame clones, though not all of them. The sample carries hundreds of clones, roughly 40% recorded once.

The sample comprised spleen. The chain uses TRBV16 and TRBJ2-7; either TRBD1 or TRBD2 may fit D (5 bases each). The origin of this receptor is a female BALB/c mouse given C57BL/6 T cells with graft-versus-host disease after an allogeneic hematopoietic cell transplant. CDR3 in amino acids: CASSWGSYEQYF. The sequenced part of the CDR3 DNA is TGTGCAAGCAGCTGGGGGTCCTATGAACAGTAC.